This T cell receptor beta chain was sequenced in a study of T cells in Graves' hyperthyroidism and ophthalmopathy. Trimming pared 4 bases from V and 5 bases from J, leaving 7 bases between. Germline V lookup: CDR1 SGDLS, CDR2 YYNGEE. The CDR3 has 11 amino acids. This clonotype occurred many times. A much larger clone differs by one base, so this may be a read error. Amplification yielded TCR beta CDR3 regions, with RNA transcripts as the source. Primed by the HTBI set, a first-round RT-PCR was run on the TCR CDR3. TCRdb analysed the multiplex PCR reads with MiXCR anew, one entry per CDR3 protein. The sample comprises hundreds of thousands of distinct CDR3 sequences, over 35% of which are singletons, and 7.5% to 9.5% rests with the top ten.

The chain carries TRBV9 and TRBJ2-7; no definite D call. This clonotype originated in a man aged 18 to 29 with Graves' hyperthyroidism. The specimen sequenced was blood. CDR3 protein: CASSQADEQYF. The CDR3 nucleotides read TGTGCCAGCAGCCAAGCCGACGAGCAGTACTTC.